This passage covers 7 T cell receptor beta chains from one sample sequenced in a study of OX40 agonist ivuxolimab in advanced cancers. Clones were sequenced by immunoSEQ multiplex PCR, and TCRdb holds only the in-frame ones, with some missing. Of about 20,000 clones listed, about four fifths are singletons. Sequences were derived from CD4+ or CD8+ T cells sorted from blood, sampled in a trial of the OX40 agonist ivuxolimab. The source of these receptors is an adult with an advanced solid tumor such as melanoma, head and neck, liver or kidney cancer.

The gene calls are TRBV28 and TRBJ2-1; D is undetermined. The V gene lost 5 bases and the J gene lost 4 bases, with 12 bases spanning the gap. The CDR3 extends over 14 amino acids. Per the germline V gene, CDR1 is MDHEN and CDR2 is SYDVKM. The CDR3 sequence is CASSPGYSYNEQFF. In DNA, the CDR3 is TGTGCCAGCAGTCCAGGATACAGTTACAATGAGCAGTTCTTC. Full variable domain (outside the CDR3, taken from reference TRBV28 and TRBJ2-1): DVKVTQSSRYLVKRTGEKVFLECVQDMDHENMFWYRQDPGLGLRLIYFSYDVKMKEKGDIPEGYSVSREKKERFSLILESASTNQTSMYLCASSPGYSYNEQFFGPGTRLTVL.

The chain has TRBV5-8 and TRBJ2-7; D ambiguous. The ends were cut back, 10 bases at V and 9 bases at J, with 14 bases in the middle. Germline V gene data show CDR1 as SGHTS and CDR2 as YDEGEE. CDR3 length: 10 residues. CDR3 in amino acids: CAAPALPQYF. CDR3 DNA sequence: TGTGCCGCCCCCGCCCTACCGCAGTACTTC.

This clone was seen a single time. The chain recombines TRBV5-4 with TRBJ2-7, with no clear D. V dropped 2 bases and J dropped 1 base, with 4 bases sitting between them. The CDR3 has 12 amino acids. CDR1 is SGHNT and CDR2 is YYREEE in the germline V gene (reference sequence). CDR3 loop: CASSFGSYEQYF. The DNA of the CDR3 is TGTGCCAGCAGCTTTGGATCCTACGAGCAGTACTTC. The full variable domain, its missing parts supplied by reference TRBV5-4 and TRBJ2-7, is ETGVTQSPTHLIKTRGQQVTLRCSSQSGHNTVSWYQQALGQGPQFIFQYYREEENGRGNFPPRFSGLQFPNYSSELNVNALELDDSALYLCASSFGSYEQYFGPGTRLTVT.

The rearrangement links TRBV18 to TRBJ2-1; D could derive from TRBD1 or TRBD2 (5 bases each). V was pared by 3 bases and J by 4 bases, with 16 bases between. The CDR3 extends over 16 amino acids. Germline V CDR1 and CDR2: KGHSH, LQKENI. The CDR3 region has the DNA TGTGCCAGCTCACCGGGTCCGGGGCCGGAGTACAATGAGCAGTTCTTC. Its translation: CASSPGPGPEYNEQFF.

This chain links TRBV2 with TRBJ1-1, with TRBD1 matching 8 bases. The CDR3 is 14 residues long. Germline trimming cut 3 bases from V and 6 bases from J; bases unmatched to any gene: 6. Germline V gene lookup returns CDR1 SNHLY and CDR2 FYNNEI. CDR3 bases: TGTGCCAGCAGTGAGGCAGGGGGCTACTCTGAAGCTTTCTTT. It translates to CASSEAGGYSEAFF.

Judged by abundance, this clone is medium-sized. Other nucleotide sequences in the sample specify the same CDR3. The chain couples TRBV4-2 to TRBJ2-7, with D tentatively TRBD2 (7 bases). The V end lost 0 bases, the J end lost 7 bases, and 13 bases lay between the germline ends. The germline gives CDR1 LGHNA, CDR2 YNFKEQ. The CDR3 runs 14 residues. DNA of the CDR3: TGTGCCAGCAGCCAAGATGGGGGGGCAGGGGAGCAGTACTTC. The encoded protein is CASSQDGGAGEQYF.

This chain joins TRBV7-2 and TRBJ2-2; TRBD1 matches 8 bases. CDR1 is SGHTA, CDR2 FQGNSA, per germline. Trimming removed 5 bases from V and 2 bases from J; junction bases left unmatched: 7. This CDR3 contains 16 residues. This CDR3 is CASSMTGVPNTGELFF. CDR3 in DNA: TGTGCCAGCAGCATGACAGGGGTCCCTAACACCGGGGAGCTGTTTTTT.